Presented here are 32 T cell receptor beta chains from one specimen sequenced in a study of cytomegalovirus exposure and HLA in healthy donors (TCRdb year 2017). Libraries came from the immunoSEQ multiplex PCR assay. For the multiplex PCR, a mixture combining 60 forward primers for TCR Vbeta segments and 13 reverse primers for TCR Jbeta segments was used. This immuneACCESS table, as held by TCRdb, lists in-frame sequences with V and J called but not all clones. Of the missing ones, under half trace to an unresolved V gene in checked studies; the others have no known cause. The sample has roughly 180,000 clones on record, 80% to 85% of them singletons. About 0.24% of the sample is in the top ten clones. The sample comprised PBMCs. The receptor source for this set is a boy younger than 18 in good health and CMV-seronegative.

The V gene is TRBV6-1, the J gene TRBJ2-5; weak D call: TRBD1 (6 bases). The germline CDR1 and CDR2 sequences are MNHNS and SASEGT. CDR3 size: 16 residues. Trimming removed 2 bases at V and 1 base at J, with 14 bases between. The CDR3 protein is CASSETHRAFQETQYF. Written as DNA, the CDR3 is TGTGCCAGCAGTGAAACGCACAGGGCATTCCAAGAGACCCAGTACTTC.

The chain links TRBV23-1 to TRBJ1-3; tentative D call: TRBD1 (6 bases). TRBV23-1 counts as an open reading frame of uncertain function. V was trimmed by 6 bases and J by 2 bases, leaving 17 bases between them. The CDR3 covers 16 residues. The CDR3 loop reads CASSPVGGGPGNTIYF. The CDR3 DNA sequence: TGCGCCAGCAGCCCCGTGGGGGGGGGCCCTGGAAACACCATATATTTT.

The gene calls are TRBV25-1 and TRBJ2-6; D perhaps matches TRBD1 (6 bases). The CDR3 has 16 amino acids. CDR1 and CDR2 from the germline V gene are MGHDK and SYGVNS. Deletions cut 4 bases from V and 2 bases from J, with 12 bases between. The CDR3 is CASSASNRAGANVLTF. In DNA form, the CDR3 reads TGTGCCAGCAGTGCAAGCAACAGGGCTGGGGCCAACGTCCTGACTTTC.

This chain uses TRBV7-9 with TRBJ2-2; 10 bases map to TRBD2. V gave up 7 bases and J gave up 5 bases; unmatched junction bases: 10. Germline V gene lookup returns CDR1 SEHNR and CDR2 FQNEAQ (reference sequence). The CDR3 spans 16 residues. The CDR3 coding sequence is TGTGCCAGCATCAAGGTTCTAGCGGGAGATACCGGGGAGCTGTTTTTT. Encoded protein: CASIKVLAGDTGELFF.

The chain employs TRBV29-1 and TRBJ2-1; 7 bases match TRBD2. This CDR3 is 14 amino acids long. The V gene's germline CDR1 is SQVTM and CDR2 ANQGSEA. The V and J ends lost 1 base and 3 bases, in that order; junction bases with no gene match: 3. The chain's CDR3 is CSVEVSSGYNEQFF. The CDR3 DNA follows: TGCAGCGTTGAAGTGTCTAGCGGCTACAATGAGCAGTTCTTC.

This clone was observed a few times. V is TRBV2 and J is TRBJ1-5; D not certain. Between the trimmed V and J ends, which lost 4 bases and 0 bases, there was a span of 7 bases. Germline CDR1 and CDR2: SNHLY and FYNNEI. CDR3 length: 14 amino acids. The DNA for the CDR3 is TGTGCCAGCAGTGGAGCCTATAGCAATCAGCCCCAGCATTTT. Translated, it gives CASSGAYSNQPQHF.

Here the CDR3 reads CASSLTSRYTQYF. The CDR3 DNA follows: TGTGCCAGCAGTTTGACTAGTCGGTATACGCAGTATTTT. The chain joins TRBV6-1 to TRBJ2-3; D is possibly TRBD2 (6 bases). The germline gives CDR1 MNHNS, CDR2 SASEGT. The CDR3 covers 13 residues. V gave up 5 bases and J gave up 7 bases, with 13 bases separating them.

J is TRBJ1-5 and V is TRBV6-6; D might be TRBD1 (5 bases). The CDR3 is made up of 13 amino acids. Deletions cut 5 bases from V and 3 bases from J, with 8 bases between. Germline V CDR1 and CDR2: MNHNY, SVGAGI (reference sequence). The CDR3 bases are TGTGCCAGCAGTCGACAGTCCAATCAGCCCCAGCATTTT. It codes for CASSRQSNQPQHF.

The chain couples TRBV7-9 to TRBJ2-5; D may be TRBD1 (6 bases). The CDR3 is 17 amino acids. Germline values: CDR1 SEHNR, CDR2 FQNEAQ (reference sequence). V shed 2 bases and J shed 2 bases, with 18 bases lying between them. CDR3 in amino acids: CASSLRGSGQPQETQYF. The CDR3 bases are TGTGCCAGCAGCTTACGGGGTTCCGGACAGCCGCAAGAGACCCAGTACTTC. Supplemented by reference TRBV7-9 and TRBJ2-5, the full variable domain reads DTGVSQNPRHKITKRGQNVTFRCDPISEHNRLYWYRQTLGQGPEFLTYFQNEAQLEKSRLLSDRFSAERPKGSFSTLEIQRTEQGDSAMYLCASSLRGSGQPQETQYFGPGTRLLVL.

V and J are TRBV18 and TRBJ1-3; no clear D gene. Deletions cut 2 bases from V and 2 bases from J, with 16 bases between. Germline assignment: CDR1 KGHSH and CDR2 LQKENI. The CDR3 consists of 17 residues. The CDR3 here is CASSPISRGSAGNTIYF. CDR3 nucleotide sequence: TGTGCCAGCTCACCAATTTCGCGGGGAAGCGCTGGAAACACCATATATTTT.

This clone was seen once. The chain recombines TRBV9 with TRBJ2-3; D may be TRBD2 (6 bases). Germline values: CDR1 SGDLS, CDR2 YYNGEE. The CDR3 consists of 16 residues. Deletions cut 4 bases from V and 0 bases from J, with 15 bases between. This chain's CDR3 is CASSPGRGLSTDTQYF. The CDR3 DNA reads as TGTGCCAGCAGCCCCGGGAGAGGGCTTAGCACAGATACGCAGTATTTT.

The chain links TRBV28 to TRBJ2-7; TRBD2 aligns across 12 bases. The V segment lost 3 bases and the J segment 2 bases; nucleotides outside the gene matches: 17. Germline V lookup: CDR1 MDHEN, CDR2 SYDVKM. The CDR3 consists of 20 residues. The CDR3: CASSFRIPGTSGRRPYEQYF. CDR3 bases: TGTGCCAGCAGTTTTAGGATCCCTGGGACTAGCGGGCGTCGACCCTACGAGCAGTACTTC.

This sequence joins TRBV19 and TRBJ1-4; 9 bases line up with TRBD1. With 3 bases clipped from V and 15 bases from J, the junction kept 11 bases outside the gene matches. The CDR3 consists of 14 residues. CDR1 is LNHDA and CDR2 is SQIVND in the germline V gene (reference sequence). The CDR3 coding sequence is TGTGCCAGTAGTATCAACGGACAGGGGAAGAGGATGTTTTTT. Protein: CASSINGQGKRMFF.

The chain is built from TRBV18 and TRBJ1-6, with 8 positions matching TRBD1. This CDR3 contains 17 residues. Germline CDR1 KGHSH, CDR2 LQKENI. The ends lost 6 bases at V and 6 bases at J; junction bases unmatched: 13. The CDR3, as DNA: TGTGCCAGCTCCCCGTTACCGGGACAGGCGACTAATTCACCCCTCCACTTT. Translation: CASSPLPGQATNSPLHF.

This clone was counted between two and nine times. The chain employs TRBV28 and TRBJ2-7, with a possible D match to TRBD2 (7 bases). This CDR3 contains 16 residues. The V end was cut by 5 bases, the J end by 1 base, with 18 bases between. Germline CDR1 is MDHEN and CDR2 is SYDVKM. The CDR3 loop is CASSPKGGGRSYEQYF. Written as DNA, the CDR3 is TGTGCCAGCAGTCCTAAGGGGGGGGGAAGATCCTACGAGCAGTACTTC. The whole variable domain, remainder taken from reference TRBV28 and TRBJ2-7, is DVKVTQSSRYLVKRTGEKVFLECVQDMDHENMFWYRQDPGLGLRLIYFSYDVKMKEKGDIPEGYSVSREKKERFSLILESASTNQTSMYLCASSPKGGGRSYEQYFGPGTRLTVT.

This chain links TRBV10-3 with TRBJ1-2; D perhaps matches TRBD1 (5 bases). Deletions cut 6 bases from V and 3 bases from J, with 8 bases between. The germline gives CDR1 ENHRY, CDR2 SYGVKD. The CDR3 totals 12 residues. CDR3 amino acids: CAIRTGDYGYTF. In DNA form, the CDR3 reads TGTGCCATCAGAACAGGAGACTATGGCTACACCTTC.

The J gene is TRBJ1-6, the V gene TRBV27; possibly TRBD1 for D (6 bases). V gave up 6 bases and J gave up 1 base, with 13 bases separating them. The CDR3 has 16 amino acids. Germline V CDR1 and CDR2: MNHEY, SMNVEV (reference sequence). CDR3 coding DNA: TGTGCCAGCAGAAAACAGGGTTCATCCTATAATTCACCCCTCCACTTT. This encodes CASRKQGSSYNSPLHF.

The gene calls are TRBV23-1 and TRBJ1-5, with a weak D call TRBD1 (5 bases). TRBV23-1 is an open reading frame whose function is uncertain. V was pared by 0 bases and J by 7 bases, with 25 bases between. There are 19 residues in the CDR3. The CDR3 sequence: CASSQSWDGGARRDQPQHF. The CDR3 bases are TGCGCCAGCAGTCAATCTTGGGACGGCGGGGCGCGGAGGGACCAGCCCCAGCATTTT.

V gene TRBV11-1 combines with J gene TRBJ1-3; D is ambiguous. Germline CDR1 and CDR2: SGHAT and FQDESV (reference sequence). The CDR3 runs to 14 residues. Trimming took 5 bases from V and 0 from J, leaving 8 bases between them. CDR3 sequence reads: CASSGRISGNTIYF. The CDR3 coding sequence is TGTGCCAGCAGCGGCAGGATCTCTGGAAACACCATATATTTT.

The CDR3: CASSKTGYEQYF. The CDR3 DNA is TGTGCCAGCAGTAAGACAGGCTACGAGCAGTACTTC. The J gene is TRBJ2-7, the V gene TRBV6-5; D is possibly TRBD1 (6 bases). The germline V gene has CDR1 MNHEY and CDR2 SVGAGI. This CDR3 spans 12 amino acids. V was pared by 5 bases and J by 3 bases, with 8 bases between.

The chain employs TRBV9 and TRBJ2-7, with TRBD2 identical over 11 bases. The J segment lost 3 bases and the V segment lost 4 bases, leaving 0 bases of the junction unmatched. Germline CDR1 and CDR2: SGDLS and YYNGEE. This CDR3 has 13 amino acids. The CDR3 DNA is TGTGCCAGCAGCACTAGCGGGGGCTACGAGCAGTACTTC. Translated: CASSTSGGYEQYF.

The genes are TRBV19 and TRBJ1-5; D gene unclear. Trimming removed 5 bases at V and 5 bases at J, with 7 bases between. The CDR3 consists of 12 residues. The germline V gene encodes CDR1 LNHDA and CDR2 SQIVND (reference sequence). The CDR3 region has the DNA TGTGCCAGTAGTCTAAATTATCAGCCCCAGCATTTT. This gives the protein CASSLNYQPQHF.

The rearrangement uses TRBV7-8 and TRBJ2-7, with 8 positions matching TRBD1. CDR3 length: 14 amino acids. The germline gives CDR1 SGHVS, CDR2 FQNEAQ. The ends lost 3 bases at V and 2 bases at J; junction bases unmatched: 3. The CDR3 loop is CASSFWTGTYEQYF. CDR3 DNA: TGTGCCAGCAGCTTTTGGACAGGGACCTACGAGCAGTACTTC.

The V call is TRBV15, the J call TRBJ2-1; tentative D call: TRBD1 (6 bases). Looked up from germline, CDR1 is LNHNV and CDR2 is YYDKDF (reference sequence). The CDR3 extends over 15 amino acids. The V gene lost 4 bases and the J gene lost 1 base, with 11 bases spanning the gap. DNA of the CDR3: TGTGCCACCAGCAATGGGGGCTTTTCCTACAATGAGCAGTTCTTC. This codes for CATSNGGFSYNEQFF. Complete variable domain (other parts from reference TRBV15 and TRBJ2-1): DAMVIQNPRYQVTQFGKPVTLSCSQTLNHNVMYWYQQKSSQAPKLLFHYYDKDFNNEADTPDNFQSRRPNTSFCFLDIRSPGLGDTAMYLCATSNGGFSYNEQFFGPGTRLTVL.

This chain links TRBV7-2 with TRBJ1-2; TRBD1 is a possible D gene (5 bases). Germline values: CDR1 SGHTA, CDR2 FQGNSA. V was shortened by 5 bases and J by 6 bases, with 13 bases between the two germline ends. This CDR3 spans 13 amino acids. The chain's CDR3 is CASSQGGGHGYTF. Here the CDR3 DNA reads TGTGCCAGCAGCCAGGGAGGAGGGCATGGCTACACCTTC.

The chain is built from TRBV7-2 and TRBJ2-5, with 9 bases aligning to TRBD1. This CDR3 region has 15 residues. Germline CDR1 and CDR2: SGHTA and FQGNSA. V shed 7 bases, J shed 5 bases, and the junction held 11 bases outside the gene matches. CDR3 sequence (DNA): TGTGCCAGCATCATAACAGGGGGCGCGGCGGAGACCCAGTACTTC. Residues: CASIITGGAAETQYF.

The chain has TRBV6-5 and TRBJ2-5; 8 positions agree with TRBD1. The CDR3 runs 14 residues. After removal of 6 bases from V and 4 bases from J, the junction contained 7 bases not matched to a gene. Germline V CDR1 and CDR2: MNHEY, SVGAGI. The CDR3 sequence is CASRYSGQGETQYF. The CDR3 nucleotides are TGTGCCAGCAGATATAGCGGACAGGGAGAGACCCAGTACTTC.

In its sample, this clone was seen once. The chain links TRBV5-4 to TRBJ1-1; D gene uncertain. The CDR3 is made up of 13 amino acids. With 1 base removed from V and 1 base from J, the gap between germline ends came to 5 bases. CDR1 and CDR2 from the germline V gene are SGHNT and YYREEE (reference sequence). The CDR3 DNA follows: TGTGCCAGCAGCTTGAAACAGAACACTGAAGCTTTCTTT. It encodes CASSLKQNTEAFF.

The rearrangement links TRBV5-8 to TRBJ2-7, with 9 bases matching TRBD1. CDR3 length: 14 amino acids. From germline, CDR1 is SGHTS and CDR2 YDEGEE. The V segment lost 4 bases and the J segment 5 bases; nucleotides outside the gene matches: 7. The CDR3 DNA reads as TGTGCCAGCAGCCGCCGGGACAGGGTGAACGAGCAGTACTTC. It translates to CASSRRDRVNEQYF.

The chain uses TRBV2 and TRBJ2-1; D might be TRBD2 (6 bases). From germline, CDR1 is SNHLY and CDR2 FYNNEI. Trimming took 3 bases from V and 2 from J, leaving 11 bases between them. The CDR3 runs 15 residues. The CDR3 reads CASSDRERTYNEQFF. The DNA of the CDR3 is TGTGCCAGCAGTGATCGGGAGAGAACCTACAATGAGCAGTTCTTC. Complete variable domain (other parts from reference TRBV2 and TRBJ2-1): EPEVTQTPSHQVTQMGQEVILRCVPISNHLYFYWYRQILGQKVEFLVSFYNNEISEKSEIFDDQFSVERPDGSNFTLKIRSTKLEDSAMYFCASSDRERTYNEQFFGPGTRLTVL.

The J gene is TRBJ1-2, the V gene TRBV20-1; no definite D call. CDR3 length: 10 residues. In germline, CDR1 is DFQATT, CDR2 SNEGSKA (reference sequence). Between the trimmed V and J ends, which lost 6 bases and 8 bases, there was a span of 10 bases. CDR3 sequence (DNA): TGCAGTGCCCCTAATGAGGGCTACACCTTC. It yields the protein CSAPNEGYTF.

This chain connects TRBV5-1 to TRBJ1-1; TRBD1 agrees at 9 bases. The CDR3 has 14 amino acids. Looked up from germline, CDR1 is SGHRS and CDR2 is YFSETQ. The ends lost 3 bases at V and 4 bases at J; junction bases unmatched: 4. The DNA of the CDR3 is TGCGCCAGCAGCTCGATGACAGGGGGCACTGAAGCTTTCTTT. It codes for CASSSMTGGTEAFF.